This T cell receptor beta chain was recorded in a study of blood T cell repertoires in COVID-19. The CDR3 is 13 residues long. Germline values: CDR1 SGHRS, CDR2 YFSETQ. J was trimmed by 7 bases and V by 3 bases; bases with no gene match: 6. Clones were read by immunoSEQ multiplex PCR, and TCRdb kept only the in-frame ones, dropping some. Altogether 300,000 to 450,000 clones are present, more than 80% being singletons, with the ten largest covering around 1%. The receptor was isolated from a man between 18 and 29 years old who had recovered from COVID-19. Sequences were obtained from PBMCs or T cells enriched from blood (not recorded which). The V call is TRBV5-1, the J call TRBJ1-2, with 7 bases that match TRBD1. CDR3 loop: CASSYYRGSGYTF. The CDR3 region has the DNA TGCGCCAGCAGCTACTACAGGGGCTCTGGCTACACCTTC. Drawing the rest from reference TRBV5-1 and TRBJ1-2, the complete variable domain is KAGVTQTPRYLIKTRGQQVTLSCSPISGHRSVSWYQQTPGQGLQFLFEYFSETQRNKGNFPGRFSGRQFSNSRSEMNVSTLELGDSALYLCASSYYRGSGYTFGSGTRLTVV.